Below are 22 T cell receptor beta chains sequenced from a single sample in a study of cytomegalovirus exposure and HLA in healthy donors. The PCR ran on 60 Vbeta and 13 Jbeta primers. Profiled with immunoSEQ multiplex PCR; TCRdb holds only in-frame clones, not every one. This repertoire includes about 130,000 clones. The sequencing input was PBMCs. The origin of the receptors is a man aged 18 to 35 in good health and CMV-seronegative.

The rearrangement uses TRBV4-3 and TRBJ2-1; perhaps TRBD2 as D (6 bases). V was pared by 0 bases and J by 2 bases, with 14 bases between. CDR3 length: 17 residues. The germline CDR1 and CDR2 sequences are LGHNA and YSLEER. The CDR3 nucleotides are TGCGCCAGCAGCCAAGATTCGGGGGAGATACCCTACAATGAGCAGTTCTTC. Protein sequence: CASSQDSGEIPYNEQFF.

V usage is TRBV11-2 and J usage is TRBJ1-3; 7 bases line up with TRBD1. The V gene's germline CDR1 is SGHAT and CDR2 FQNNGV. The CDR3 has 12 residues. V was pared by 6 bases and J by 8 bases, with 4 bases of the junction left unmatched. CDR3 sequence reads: CASSRQGDTIYF. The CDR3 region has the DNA TGTGCCAGCAGTAGACAGGGAGACACCATATATTTT.

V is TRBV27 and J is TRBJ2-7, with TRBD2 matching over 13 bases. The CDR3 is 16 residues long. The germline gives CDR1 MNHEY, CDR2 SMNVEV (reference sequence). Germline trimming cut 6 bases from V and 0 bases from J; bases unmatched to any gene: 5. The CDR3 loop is CASRLAGGTSSYEQYF. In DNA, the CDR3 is TGTGCCAGCAGACTAGCGGGAGGGACGAGCTCCTACGAGCAGTACTTC.

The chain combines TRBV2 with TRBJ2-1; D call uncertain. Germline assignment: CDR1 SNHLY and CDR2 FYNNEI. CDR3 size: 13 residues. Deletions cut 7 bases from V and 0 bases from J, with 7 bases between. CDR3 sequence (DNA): TGTGCCAGCAAATCGGGCTCCTACAATGAGCAGTTCTTC. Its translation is CASKSGSYNEQFF.

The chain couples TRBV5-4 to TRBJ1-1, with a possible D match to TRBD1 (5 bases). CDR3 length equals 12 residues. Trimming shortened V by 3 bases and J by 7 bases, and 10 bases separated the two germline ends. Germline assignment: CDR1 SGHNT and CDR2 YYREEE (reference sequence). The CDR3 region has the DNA TGTGCCAGCAGCTCTCGACAGAATGAAGCTTTCTTT. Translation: CASSSRQNEAFF.

CDR3 region: CASSPPSVPRGETQYF. CDR3 coding DNA: TGTGCCAGCAGCCCCCCGTCCGTTCCCAGAGGGGAGACCCAGTACTTC. This chain links TRBV7-6 with TRBJ2-5; D may be TRBD2 (5 bases). From germline, CDR1 is SGHVS and CDR2 FNYEAQ. The CDR3 spans 16 residues. The V end lost 5 bases, the J end lost 5 bases, and 21 bases lay between the germline ends.

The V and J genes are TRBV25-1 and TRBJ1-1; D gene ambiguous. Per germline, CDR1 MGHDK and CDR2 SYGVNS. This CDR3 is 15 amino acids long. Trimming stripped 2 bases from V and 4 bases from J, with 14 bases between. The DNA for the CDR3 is TGTGCCAGCAGTGAAGGGTATGGAGGTTCCACTGAAGCTTTCTTT. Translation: CASSEGYGGSTEAFF.

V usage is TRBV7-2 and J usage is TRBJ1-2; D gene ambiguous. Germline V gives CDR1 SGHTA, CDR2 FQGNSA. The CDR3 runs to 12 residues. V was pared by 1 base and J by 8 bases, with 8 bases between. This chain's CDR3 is CASSLEHMGYTF. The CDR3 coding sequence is TGTGCCAGCAGCTTAGAACATATGGGCTACACCTTC.

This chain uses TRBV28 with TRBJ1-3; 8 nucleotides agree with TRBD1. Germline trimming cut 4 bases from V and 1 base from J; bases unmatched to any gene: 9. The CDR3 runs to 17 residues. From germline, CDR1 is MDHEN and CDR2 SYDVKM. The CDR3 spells CASSSNQGAGSGNTIYF. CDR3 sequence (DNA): TGTGCCAGCAGTTCAAATCAGGGGGCAGGGTCTGGAAACACCATATATTTT.

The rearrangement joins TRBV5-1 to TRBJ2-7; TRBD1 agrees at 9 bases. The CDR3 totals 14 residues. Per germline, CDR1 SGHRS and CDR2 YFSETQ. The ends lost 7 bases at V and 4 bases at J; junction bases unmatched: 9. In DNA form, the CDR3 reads TGCGCCAGCCCAGGGGGACAGGGCAGGTACGAGCAGTACTTC. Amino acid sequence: CASPGGQGRYEQYF.

The CDR3, as DNA: TGTGCCAGCAGCCCCGGGAAGGTGGGCAATGAGCAGTTCTTC. The encoded protein is CASSPGKVGNEQFF. This chain joins TRBV6-5 and TRBJ2-1, with D possibly being TRBD2 (5 bases). Germline V CDR1 and CDR2: MNHEY, SVGAGI. CDR3 length: 14 amino acids. The V end lost 6 bases, the J end lost 6 bases, and 15 bases lay between the germline ends.

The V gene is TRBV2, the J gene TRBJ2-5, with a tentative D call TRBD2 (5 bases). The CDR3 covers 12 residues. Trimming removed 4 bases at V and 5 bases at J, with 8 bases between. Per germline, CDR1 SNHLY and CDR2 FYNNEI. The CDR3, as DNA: TGTGCCAGCAGTGCTAGCCAGGAGACCCAGTACTTC. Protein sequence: CASSASQETQYF.

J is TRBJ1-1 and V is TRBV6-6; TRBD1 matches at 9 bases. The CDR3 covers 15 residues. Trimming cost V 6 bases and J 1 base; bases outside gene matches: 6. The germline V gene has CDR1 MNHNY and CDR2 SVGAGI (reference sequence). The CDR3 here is CASSRTGGPNTEAFF. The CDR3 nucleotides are TGTGCCAGCAGCCGTACAGGGGGCCCGAACACTGAAGCTTTCTTT.

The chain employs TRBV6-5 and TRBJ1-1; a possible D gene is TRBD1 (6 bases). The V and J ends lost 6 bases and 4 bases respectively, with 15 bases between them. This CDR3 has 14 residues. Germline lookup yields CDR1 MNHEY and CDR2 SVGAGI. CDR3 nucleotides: TGTGCCAGCAGGAAGGCAGGGGCGGTCACTGAAGCTTTCTTT. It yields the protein CASRKAGAVTEAFF.

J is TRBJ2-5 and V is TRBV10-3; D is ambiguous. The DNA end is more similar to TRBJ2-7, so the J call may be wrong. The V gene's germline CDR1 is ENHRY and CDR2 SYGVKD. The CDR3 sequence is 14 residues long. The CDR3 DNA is TGTGCCATCAGGACTGGAACCGATTCCTACGAGCAGTACTTC. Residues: CAIRTGTDSYEQYF.

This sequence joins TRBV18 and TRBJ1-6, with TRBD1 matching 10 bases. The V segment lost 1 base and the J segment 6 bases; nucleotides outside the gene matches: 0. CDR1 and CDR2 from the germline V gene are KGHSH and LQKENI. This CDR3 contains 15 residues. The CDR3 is CASSPRTGGNSPLHF. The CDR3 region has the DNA TGTGCCAGCTCACCACGGACAGGGGGTAATTCACCCCTCCACTTT.

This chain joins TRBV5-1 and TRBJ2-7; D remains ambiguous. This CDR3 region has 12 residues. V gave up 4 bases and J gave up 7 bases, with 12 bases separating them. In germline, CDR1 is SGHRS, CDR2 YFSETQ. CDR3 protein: CASSLRQTEQYF. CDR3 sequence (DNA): TGCGCCAGCAGCCTGCGTCAGACTGAGCAGTACTTC.

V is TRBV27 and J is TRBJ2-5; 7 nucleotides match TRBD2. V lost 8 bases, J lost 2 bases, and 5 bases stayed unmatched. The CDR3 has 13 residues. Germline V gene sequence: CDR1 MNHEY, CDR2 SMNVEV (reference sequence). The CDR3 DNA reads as TGTGCCAGCGGGAGGGAAAGGCAAGAGACCCAGTACTTC. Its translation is CASGRERQETQYF.

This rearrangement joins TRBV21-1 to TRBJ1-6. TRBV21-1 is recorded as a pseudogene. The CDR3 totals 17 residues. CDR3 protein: CASSTPQGTTYNSPLHF. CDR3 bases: TGTGCCAGCAGCACCCCCCAGGGGACTACCTATAATTCACCCCTCCACTTT.

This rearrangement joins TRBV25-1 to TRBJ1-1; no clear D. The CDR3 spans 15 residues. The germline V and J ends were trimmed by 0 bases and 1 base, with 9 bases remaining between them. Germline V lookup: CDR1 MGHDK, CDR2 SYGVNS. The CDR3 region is CASSEYGIRNTEAFF. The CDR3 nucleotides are TGTGCCAGCAGTGAATACGGTATAAGGAACACTGAAGCTTTCTTT.

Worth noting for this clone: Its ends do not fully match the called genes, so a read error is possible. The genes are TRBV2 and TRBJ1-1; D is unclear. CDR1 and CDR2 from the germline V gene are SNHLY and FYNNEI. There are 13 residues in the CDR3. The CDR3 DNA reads TGTGCCAGCAGTGAAGCGGGCAGGATTTATTCTCTCTTT. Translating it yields CASSEAGRIYSLF.

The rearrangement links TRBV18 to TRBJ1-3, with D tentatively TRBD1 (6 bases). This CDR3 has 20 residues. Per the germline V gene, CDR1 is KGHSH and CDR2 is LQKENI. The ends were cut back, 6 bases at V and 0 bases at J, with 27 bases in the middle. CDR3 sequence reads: CASSLQTGTFSSHSGNTIYF. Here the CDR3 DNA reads TGTGCCAGCTCTCTCCAAACCGGGACATTTTCCTCCCACTCTGGAAACACCATATATTTT.